The next 30 T cell receptor beta chains were all read from a single sample in a study of blood T cell repertoires in COVID-19 (dated by TCRdb to 2018 to 2020). Library generation was performed with the immunoSEQ multiplex PCR assay. Imported from immuneACCESS, the table was reduced by TCRdb to in-frame sequences with V and J called. These copies leave out some clones; in studies compared against another copy, an unresolved V gene accounts for under half, and the cause of the remainder is not known. Across this sample there are some 50,000 clones, with approximately 82% seen only once. The top ten clonotypes cover around 8% of the sample. The sample taken for sequencing was peripheral blood. All receptors derive from a human donor in a cohort sampled during active COVID-19.

This chain joins TRBV12-2 and TRBJ1-3; TRBD1, as called in the table, went unchecked against the DNA. TRBV12-2 is a pseudogene locus. CDR3 size: 19 residues. This CDR3 is CASRLVDRGHRGSGNTIYF. CDR3 coding DNA: TGTGCAAGTCGCTTAGTCGACAGGGGTCACCGGGGCTCTGGAAACACCATATATTTT.

This chain uses TRBV13 with TRBJ1-4; 7 bases match TRBD1. J lost 2 bases, V lost 5 bases, and 14 bases had no gene match. The CDR3 sequence is 18 residues long. The germline V gene encodes CDR1 PRHDT and CDR2 FYEKMQ (reference sequence). CDR3 in DNA: TGTGCCAGCAGCCGAAGAAAAGGACAGGTTCCGACTAATGAAAAACTGTTTTTT. Translation gives CASSRRKGQVPTNEKLFF.

The rearrangement uses TRBV11-3 and TRBJ2-7; D possibly corresponds to TRBD2 (6 bases). The ends were cut back, 6 bases at V and 4 bases at J, with 16 bases in the middle. This CDR3 spans 14 amino acids. Looked up from germline, CDR1 is SGHNT and CDR2 is YENEEA. The CDR3 DNA follows: TGTGCCAGCAGAAAAAATACTAGCAGGTACGAGCAGTACTTC. Its protein product is CASRKNTSRYEQYF.

The chain has TRBV20-1 and TRBJ2-1; D unclear. V gave up 3 bases and J gave up 6 bases, with 15 bases separating them. Looked up from germline, CDR1 is DFQATT and CDR2 is SNEGSKA (reference sequence). The CDR3 length is 14 residues. In DNA form, the CDR3 reads TGCAGTGCTAGTAGTCCCCTAGTCCGCAATGAGCAGTTCTTC. This codes for CSASSPLVRNEQFF.

This clone was counted a few times. J is TRBJ2-5 and V is TRBV4-3, with 8 bases aligning to TRBD2. The V and J ends lost 0 bases and 4 bases, in that order; junction bases with no gene match: 4. Per germline, CDR1 LGHNA and CDR2 YSLEER. The CDR3 spans 15 residues. The CDR3 nucleotides read TGCGCCAGCAGCCAAGATTGGGCGGGAGGAGAGACCCAGTACTTC. This codes for CASSQDWAGGETQYF.

The chain is built from TRBV7-2 and TRBJ1-2, with TRBD1 as a possible D gene (5 bases). The germline V gene encodes CDR1 SGHTA and CDR2 FQGNSA. The CDR3 length is 15 residues. V lost 7 bases to trimming and J lost 3 bases, with 18 bases between them. The CDR3 DNA sequence: TGTGCCAGCACCTTTAGTTCGGGGGGGTACTATGGCTACACCTTC. Translating it yields CASTFSSGGYYGYTF.

V usage is TRBV6-5 and J usage is TRBJ1-2, with D unclear. With 6 bases removed from V and 6 bases from J, the gap between germline ends came to 14 bases. CDR1 is MNHEY and CDR2 is SVGAGI in the germline V gene. The CDR3 is 13 residues long. Written as DNA, the CDR3 is TGTGCCAGCAGCGAGGGAGGCCCCGATGGCTACACCTTC. It translates to CASSEGGPDGYTF.

The J gene is TRBJ2-1, the V gene TRBV15; D might be TRBD2 (7 bases). Trimming stripped 3 bases from V and 7 bases from J, with 13 bases between. The CDR3 loop spans 14 amino acids. From germline, CDR1 is LNHNV and CDR2 YYDKDF (reference sequence). CDR3 DNA sequence: TGTGCCACCAGCAGGGGAGGGGGGGTTAATGAGCAGTTCTTC. This translates into CATSRGGGVNEQFF.

The CDR3 spells CASSEFRGRETQYF. The CDR3 nucleotides read TGTGCCAGCAGTGAATTTCGGGGTCGGGAGACCCAGTACTTC. The chain is built from TRBV25-1 and TRBJ2-5, with D possibly being TRBD2 (5 bases). The V gene's germline CDR1 is MGHDK and CDR2 SYGVNS. The CDR3 has 14 amino acids. The germline V and J ends were trimmed by 1 base and 5 bases, with 11 bases remaining between them. Full variable domain (missing parts from reference TRBV25-1 and TRBJ2-5): EADIYQTPRYLVIGTGKKITLECSQTMGHDKMYWYQQDPGMELHLIHYSYGVNSTEKGDLSSESTVSRIRTEHFPLTLESARPSHTSQYLCASSEFRGRETQYFGPGTRLLVL.

The rearrangement joins TRBV12-5 to TRBJ1-1; TRBD1 is a possible D gene (5 bases). V was trimmed by 5 bases and J by 1 base, leaving 14 bases between them. The CDR3 covers 15 residues. The V gene's germline CDR1 is LGHNT and CDR2 FRNRAP. For the CDR3, the DNA is TGTGCTAGTGGTCCCCCCCGGGGGACGAACACTGAAGCTTTCTTT. It is translated as CASGPPRGTNTEAFF.

This clone has only one observation. Additional DNA sequences in this sample encode the identical CDR3. The V gene is TRBV27, the J gene TRBJ2-1; TRBD2 agrees at 7 bases. CDR3 length: 15 residues. CDR1 and CDR2 from the germline V gene are MNHEY and SMNVEV (reference sequence). V lost 3 bases, J lost 4 bases, and 6 bases stayed unmatched. DNA of the CDR3: TGTGCCAGCAGTTTGGGGGGGAGTAGGTACAATGAGCAGTTCTTC. Translating it yields CASSLGGSRYNEQFF.

V and J are TRBV3-1 (or the pseudogene TRBV3-2) and TRBJ2-3, with TRBD2 matching over 14 bases. The germline V gene encodes CDR1 LGHDT and CDR2 YNNKEL (reference sequence). V lost 1 base and J lost 2; bases outside the gene matches: 5. This CDR3 has 18 amino acids. CDR3: CASSQARTSGRLTDTQYF. In DNA form, the CDR3 reads TGTGCCAGCAGCCAAGCAAGGACTAGCGGGAGGCTCACAGATACGCAGTATTTT.

CDR3 in DNA: TGTGCCAGTAGTATAGAACAGGCTTATAGCAATCAGCCCCAGCATTTT. Translation gives CASSIEQAYSNQPQHF. This sequence joins TRBV19 and TRBJ1-5; TRBD1 is a possible D gene (5 bases). Germline CDR1 and CDR2: LNHDA and SQIVND (reference sequence). This CDR3 has 16 residues. The V end lost 0 bases, the J end lost 0 bases, and 9 bases lay between the germline ends.

The chain is built from TRBV21-1 and TRBJ2-6; whether TRBD1, the table's D call, matches the DNA was not checked. TRBV21-1 is an annotated pseudogene. The CDR3 runs to 18 residues. The CDR3 nucleotides are TGTGCCAGCAGCAGAGAAACAGGGGCCTCCTCTGGGGCCAACGTCCTGACTTTC. Residues: CASSRETGASSGANVLTF.

The genes are TRBV19 and TRBJ2-3; D is possibly TRBD2 (5 bases). This CDR3 is 15 amino acids long. In germline, CDR1 is LNHDA, CDR2 SQIVND (reference sequence). V gave up 7 bases and J gave up 5 bases, with 19 bases separating them. DNA for the CDR3: TGTGCCAGTACCCAAAGCGGCCCAAAGGGAGATACGCAGTATTTT. It translates to CASTQSGPKGDTQYF.

The V and J genes are TRBV7-2 and TRBJ1-3; 7 bases align to TRBD1. The CDR3 runs 15 residues. Germline V gene sequence: CDR1 SGHTA, CDR2 FQGNSA. Losses at the gene ends were 6 bases for V and 4 bases for J; bases not matched to a gene: 9. The CDR3 loop reads CASSQGVLSGNTIYF. The CDR3 nucleotides read TGTGCCAGCAGTCAGGGGGTTTTGTCCGGAAACACCATATATTTT.

The chain has TRBV7-2 and TRBJ2-1; 7 bases line up with TRBD2. The CDR3 length is 17 residues. The germline V gene has CDR1 SGHTA and CDR2 FQGNSA. Germline trimming cut 2 bases from V and 2 bases from J; bases unmatched to any gene: 9. Here the CDR3 reads CASSLLPGGGTYNEQFF. CDR3 in DNA: TGTGCCAGCAGCTTATTGCCGGGAGGTGGGACCTACAATGAGCAGTTCTTC.

The chain couples TRBV10-3 to TRBJ1-4; D might be TRBD1 (5 bases). Germline-derived CDR1 and CDR2 are ENHRY and SYGVKD. V was trimmed by 2 bases and J by 10 bases, leaving 11 bases between them. The CDR3 runs 13 residues. The CDR3 DNA reads TGTGCCATCAGTGAGGACCAGGGCTCAAAACTGTTTTTT. Amino acid sequence: CAISEDQGSKLFF.

V is TRBV7-2 and J is TRBJ1-2, with 7 nucleotides matching TRBD1. CDR3 length: 15 residues. Unmatched junction bases numbered 9, after V lost 5 bases and J lost 3 bases. In germline, CDR1 is SGHTA, CDR2 FQGNSA. Written as DNA, the CDR3 is TGTGCCAGCAGCCCGGGACAGCAGATATACTATGGCTACACCTTC. Residues: CASSPGQQIYYGYTF.

V usage is TRBV7-2 and J usage is TRBJ2-7, with D possibly being TRBD2 (7 bases). With 2 bases removed from V and 3 bases from J, the gap between germline ends came to 11 bases. Germline CDR1 and CDR2: SGHTA and FQGNSA. The CDR3 sequence is 14 residues long. The CDR3 here is CASSLRGGGYEQYF. Here the CDR3 DNA reads TGTGCCAGCAGCTTAAGGGGAGGGGGCTACGAGCAGTACTTC.

The CDR3 DNA sequence: TGTGCCAGCAGCCTTGGCCGCGGGAATGAGCAGTTCTTC. This codes for CASSLGRGNEQFF. The rearrangement joins TRBV5-6 to TRBJ2-1; D is possibly TRBD2 (5 bases). This CDR3 is 13 amino acids long. Germline-derived CDR1 and CDR2 are SGHDT and YYEEEE. Trimming removed 4 bases at V and 7 bases at J, with 12 bases between.

The chain combines TRBV30 with TRBJ2-3; 9 positions match TRBD2. V gave up 2 bases and J gave up 4 bases; unmatched junction bases: 16. The germline V gene has CDR1 GTSNPN and CDR2 SVGIG (reference sequence). There are 18 residues in the CDR3. The CDR3 spells CAWSRPAGTSIIADTQYF. The DNA of the CDR3 is TGTGCCTGGAGTAGGCCCGCTGGGACTAGCATTATTGCAGATACGCAGTATTTT.

The chain has TRBV11-3 and TRBJ2-5; TRBD2 agrees at 7 bases. Unmatched junction bases numbered 11, after V lost 5 bases and J lost 5 bases. CDR3 length equals 15 residues. Germline values: CDR1 SGHNT, CDR2 YENEEA. CDR3 coding DNA: TGTGCCAGCAGCCACCCTGGCGAGCGGGGCGAGACCCAGTACTTC. This codes for CASSHPGERGETQYF.

The V gene is TRBV18, the J gene TRBJ1-4; 7 nucleotides agree with TRBD1. The germline V gene encodes CDR1 KGHSH and CDR2 LQKENI. This CDR3 contains 14 residues. V lost 6 bases and J lost 4; bases outside the gene matches: 5. Here the CDR3 DNA reads TGTGCCAGCTCCGTTGGGGACAGTAATGAAAAACTGTTTTTT. As protein: CASSVGDSNEKLFF.

This clone showed up just once. The chain links TRBV5-4 to TRBJ2-5, with D perhaps TRBD1 (5 bases). Trimming cost V 0 bases and J 5 bases, with 11 bases left between them. The germline V gene encodes CDR1 SGHNT and CDR2 YYREEE (reference sequence). This CDR3 has 14 amino acids. The CDR3 here is CASSLESGRETQYF. The CDR3 DNA is TGTGCCAGCAGCTTGGAGTCAGGGCGGGAGACCCAGTACTTC.

The chain joins TRBV11-2 to TRBJ2-2, with 9 bases that match TRBD2. This CDR3 region has 15 residues. Trimming removed 5 bases from V and 2 bases from J; junction bases left unmatched: 3. Per germline, CDR1 SGHAT and CDR2 FQNNGV. CDR3 coding DNA: TGTGCCAGCAGCGGTAGCGGGGGCAACACCGGGGAGCTGTTTTTT. Its protein is CASSGSGGNTGELFF.

V usage is TRBV15 and J usage is TRBJ2-3; no clear D gene. In germline, CDR1 is LNHNV, CDR2 YYDKDF (reference sequence). The ends were cut back, 0 bases at V and 3 bases at J, with 4 bases in the middle. CDR3 size: 13 residues. CDR3 sequence: CATSRDYTDTQYF. The CDR3 coding sequence is TGTGCCACCAGCAGAGACTATACAGATACGCAGTATTTT. Full variable domain (rest looked up from reference TRBV15 and TRBJ2-3): DAMVIQNPRYQVTQFGKPVTLSCSQTLNHNVMYWYQQKSSQAPKLLFHYYDKDFNNEADTPDNFQSRRPNTSFCFLDIRSPGLGDTAMYLCATSRDYTDTQYFGPGTRLTVL.

The V and J genes are TRBV5-1 and TRBJ1-1, with D unclear. The V gene lost 4 bases and the J gene lost 1 base, with 14 bases spanning the gap. The CDR3 contains 15 residues. Germline V CDR1 and CDR2: SGHRS, YFSETQ. The CDR3 DNA is TGCGCCAGCAGCGCCGGGGATACAGAGAACACTGAAGCTTTCTTT. Translation: CASSAGDTENTEAFF. The whole variable domain, filled in from reference TRBV5-1 and TRBJ1-1, reads KAGVTQTPRYLIKTRGQQVTLSCSPISGHRSVSWYQQTPGQGLQFLFEYFSETQRNKGNFPGRFSGRQFSNSRSEMNVSTLELGDSALYLCASSAGDTENTEAFFGQGTRLTVV.

This clone was observed once. The V gene is TRBV18, the J gene TRBJ1-6, with 9 bases fitting TRBD1. The germline V gene encodes CDR1 KGHSH and CDR2 LQKENI. Losses at the gene ends were 0 bases for V and 8 bases for J; bases not matched to a gene: 2. This CDR3 spans 15 amino acids. The CDR3 bases are TGTGCCAGCTCACCACCCGGGACAGGGTATTCACCCCTCCACTTT. Residues: CASSPPGTGYSPLHF.

Only a few counts were recorded for this clone. The CDR3 coding sequence is TGTGCCAGAAGCTTAGGTCTGGGGCACAGCAATCAGCCCCAGCATTTT. Its translation is CARSLGLGHSNQPQHF. The chain has TRBV7-5 and TRBJ1-5; no DNA check was done on the table's D call, TRBD1. TRBV7-5 is a recognized pseudogene. The CDR3 spans 16 residues.